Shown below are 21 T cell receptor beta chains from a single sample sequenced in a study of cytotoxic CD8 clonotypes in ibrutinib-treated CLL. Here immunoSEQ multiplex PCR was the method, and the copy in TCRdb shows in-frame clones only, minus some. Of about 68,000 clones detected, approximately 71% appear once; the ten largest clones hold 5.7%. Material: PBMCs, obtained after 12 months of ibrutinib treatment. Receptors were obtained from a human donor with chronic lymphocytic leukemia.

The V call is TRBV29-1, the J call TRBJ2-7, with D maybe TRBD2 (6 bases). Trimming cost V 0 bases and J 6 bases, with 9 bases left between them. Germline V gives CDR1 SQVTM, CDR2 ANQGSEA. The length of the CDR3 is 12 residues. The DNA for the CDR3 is TGCAGCGTTGAAGAAGGAGGGGTCGAGCAGTACTTC. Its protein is CSVEEGGVEQYF.

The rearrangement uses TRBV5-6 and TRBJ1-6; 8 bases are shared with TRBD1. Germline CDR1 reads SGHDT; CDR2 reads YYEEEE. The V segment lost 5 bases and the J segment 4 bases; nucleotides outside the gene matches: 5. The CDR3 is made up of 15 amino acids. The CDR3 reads CASSSDRGYNSPLHF. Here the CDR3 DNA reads TGTGCCAGCAGTTCCGACAGGGGTTATAATTCACCCCTCCACTTT.

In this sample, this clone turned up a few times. CDR3 sequence: CASSSWGGYQPQHF. CDR3 DNA: TGTGCCAGTAGTTCATGGGGGGGCTATCAGCCCCAGCATTTT. This chain connects TRBV19 to TRBJ1-5; a weak D match, TRBD1 (6 bases). The CDR3 runs 14 residues. Germline V CDR1 and CDR2: LNHDA, SQIVND (reference sequence). V was cut by 5 bases and J by 5 bases, with 13 bases left in between.

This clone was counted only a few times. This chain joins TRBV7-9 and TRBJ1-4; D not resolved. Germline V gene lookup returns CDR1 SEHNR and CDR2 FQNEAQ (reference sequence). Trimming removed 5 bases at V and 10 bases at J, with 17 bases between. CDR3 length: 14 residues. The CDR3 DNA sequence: TGTGCCAGCAGCCTGGGAGACGTTGAAGGAAAACTGTTTTTT. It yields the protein CASSLGDVEGKLFF.

The CDR3 protein is CASSPFEQSTDTQYF. The DNA for the CDR3 is TGTGCCAGCTCACCATTCGAACAGAGCACAGATACGCAGTATTTT. The chain recombines TRBV18 with TRBJ2-3; D not certain. This CDR3 is built from 15 residues. Germline values: CDR1 KGHSH, CDR2 LQKENI. The ends were cut back, 2 bases at V and 0 bases at J, with 9 bases in the middle.

The CDR3 region has the DNA TGTGCCAGCAGCCAAGTCCCGCAGCTAGCGGGGGGGCCCCATAGCAGCTACGAGCAGTACTTC. It specifies CASSQVPQLAGGPHSSYEQYF. V and J are TRBV4-2 and TRBJ2-7, with 12 bases that match TRBD2. Germline V gene data show CDR1 as LGHNA and CDR2 as YNFKEQ. With 1 base clipped from V and 3 bases from J, the junction kept 19 bases outside the gene matches. CDR3 length: 21 residues.

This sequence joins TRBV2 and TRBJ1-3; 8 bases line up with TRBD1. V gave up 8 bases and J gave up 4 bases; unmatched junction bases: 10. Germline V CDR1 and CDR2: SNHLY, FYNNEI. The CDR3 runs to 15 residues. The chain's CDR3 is CASQGGRGPGNTIYF. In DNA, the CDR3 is TGTGCCAGCCAAGGAGGCAGGGGGCCCGGAAACACCATATATTTT. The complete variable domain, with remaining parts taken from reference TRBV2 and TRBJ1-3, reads EPEVTQTPSHQVTQMGQEVILRCVPISNHLYFYWYRQILGQKVEFLVSFYNNEISEKSEIFDDQFSVERPDGSNFTLKIRSTKLEDSAMYFCASQGGRGPGNTIYFGEGSWLTVV.

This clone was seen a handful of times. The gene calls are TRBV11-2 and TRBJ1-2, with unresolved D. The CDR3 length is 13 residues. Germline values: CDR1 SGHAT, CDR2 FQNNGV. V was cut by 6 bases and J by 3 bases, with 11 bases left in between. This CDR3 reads CASSVDGYYGYTF. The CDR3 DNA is TGTGCCAGCAGTGTCGACGGATACTATGGCTACACCTTC.

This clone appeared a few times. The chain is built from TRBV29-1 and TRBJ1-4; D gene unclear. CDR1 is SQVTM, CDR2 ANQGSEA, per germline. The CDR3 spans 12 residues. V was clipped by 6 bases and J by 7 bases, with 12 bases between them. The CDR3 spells CSVLLGSEKLFF. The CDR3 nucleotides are TGCAGCGTACTTCTTGGGAGTGAAAAACTGTTTTTT.

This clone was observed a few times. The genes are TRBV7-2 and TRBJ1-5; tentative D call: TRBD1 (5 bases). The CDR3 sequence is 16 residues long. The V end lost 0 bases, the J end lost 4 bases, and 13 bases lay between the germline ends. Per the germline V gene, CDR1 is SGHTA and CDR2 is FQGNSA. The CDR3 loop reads CASSLASGTFNQPQHF. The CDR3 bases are TGTGCCAGCAGCTTAGCGTCAGGGACGTTTAATCAGCCCCAGCATTTT.

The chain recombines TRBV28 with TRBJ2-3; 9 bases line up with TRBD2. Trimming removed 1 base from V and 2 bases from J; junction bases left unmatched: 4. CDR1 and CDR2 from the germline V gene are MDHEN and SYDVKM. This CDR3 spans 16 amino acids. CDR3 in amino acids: CASSLSGGGDTDTQYF. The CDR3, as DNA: TGTGCCAGCAGTTTATCGGGCGGGGGGGACACAGATACGCAGTATTTT. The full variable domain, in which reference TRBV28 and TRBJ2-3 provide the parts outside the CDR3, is DVKVTQSSRYLVKRTGEKVFLECVQDMDHENMFWYRQDPGLGLRLIYFSYDVKMKEKGDIPEGYSVSREKKERFSLILESASTNQTSMYLCASSLSGGGDTDTQYFGPGTRLTVL.

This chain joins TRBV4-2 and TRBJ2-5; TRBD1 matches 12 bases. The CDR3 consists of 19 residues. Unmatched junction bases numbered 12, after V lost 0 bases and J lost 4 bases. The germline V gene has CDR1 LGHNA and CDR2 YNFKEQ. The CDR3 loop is CASSQEIGLGTGGGETQYF. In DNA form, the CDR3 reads TGTGCCAGCAGCCAAGAAATCGGCTTGGGGACAGGGGGCGGAGAGACCCAGTACTTC.

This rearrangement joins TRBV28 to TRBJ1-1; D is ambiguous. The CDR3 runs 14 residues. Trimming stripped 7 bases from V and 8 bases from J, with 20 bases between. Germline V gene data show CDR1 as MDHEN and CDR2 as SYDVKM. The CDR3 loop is CASTPWGRPHEAFF. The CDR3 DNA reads TGTGCCAGCACCCCCTGGGGTCGACCCCACGAAGCTTTCTTT.

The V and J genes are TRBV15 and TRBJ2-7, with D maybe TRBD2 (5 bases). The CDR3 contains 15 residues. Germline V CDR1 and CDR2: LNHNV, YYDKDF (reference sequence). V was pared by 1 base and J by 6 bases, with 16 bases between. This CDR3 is CATSRGGIEGSEQYF. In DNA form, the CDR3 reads TGTGCCACCAGCAGAGGAGGTATTGAGGGCTCCGAGCAGTACTTC.

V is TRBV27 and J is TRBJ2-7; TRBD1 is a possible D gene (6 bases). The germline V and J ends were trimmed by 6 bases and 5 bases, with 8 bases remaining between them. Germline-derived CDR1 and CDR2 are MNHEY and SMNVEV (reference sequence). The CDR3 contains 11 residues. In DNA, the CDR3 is TGTGCCAGCAGGAAGGGGGACGAGCAGTACTTC. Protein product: CASRKGDEQYF.

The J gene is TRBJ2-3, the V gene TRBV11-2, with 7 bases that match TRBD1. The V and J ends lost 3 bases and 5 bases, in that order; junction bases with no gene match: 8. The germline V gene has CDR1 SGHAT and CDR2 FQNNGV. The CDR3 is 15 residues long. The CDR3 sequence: CASSFDRAVGDTQYF. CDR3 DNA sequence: TGTGCCAGCAGCTTTGACAGGGCAGTGGGAGATACGCAGTATTTT.

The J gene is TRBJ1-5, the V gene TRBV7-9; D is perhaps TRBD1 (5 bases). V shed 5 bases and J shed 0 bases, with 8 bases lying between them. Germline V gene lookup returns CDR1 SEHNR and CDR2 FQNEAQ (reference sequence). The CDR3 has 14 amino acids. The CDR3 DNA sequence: TGTGCCAGCAGCCGGGGCGGTAGCAATCAGCCCCAGCATTTT. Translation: CASSRGGSNQPQHF.

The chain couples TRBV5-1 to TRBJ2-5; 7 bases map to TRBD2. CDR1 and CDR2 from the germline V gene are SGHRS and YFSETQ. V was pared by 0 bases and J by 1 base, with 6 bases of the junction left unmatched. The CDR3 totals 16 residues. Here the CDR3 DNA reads TGCGCCAGCAGCTTGGTGGGCGGGGGATCCCAAGAGACCCAGTACTTC. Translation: CASSLVGGGSQETQYF.

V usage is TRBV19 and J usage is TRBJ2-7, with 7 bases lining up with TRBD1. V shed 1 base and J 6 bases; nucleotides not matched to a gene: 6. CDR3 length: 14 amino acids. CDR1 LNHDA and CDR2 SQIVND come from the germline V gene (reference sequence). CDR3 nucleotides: TGTGCCAGTAGTATAGGCACAGGGGCTCGCGAGCAGTACTTC. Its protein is CASSIGTGAREQYF.

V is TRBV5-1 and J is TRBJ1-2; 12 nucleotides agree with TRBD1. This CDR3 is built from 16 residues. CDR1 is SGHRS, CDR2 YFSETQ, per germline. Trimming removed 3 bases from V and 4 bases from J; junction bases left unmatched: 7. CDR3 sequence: CASSSVGTGGVYGYTF. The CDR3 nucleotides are TGCGCCAGCAGCTCCGTGGGGACAGGGGGCGTCTATGGCTACACCTTC. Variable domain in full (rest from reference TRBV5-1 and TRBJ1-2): KAGVTQTPRYLIKTRGQQVTLSCSPISGHRSVSWYQQTPGQGLQFLFEYFSETQRNKGNFPGRFSGRQFSNSRSEMNVSTLELGDSALYLCASSSVGTGGVYGYTFGSGTRLTVV.

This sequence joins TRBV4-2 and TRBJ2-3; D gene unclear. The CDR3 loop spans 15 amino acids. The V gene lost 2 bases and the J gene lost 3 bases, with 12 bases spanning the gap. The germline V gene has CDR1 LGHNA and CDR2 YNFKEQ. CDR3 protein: CASSQLAGLTDTQYF. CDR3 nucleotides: TGTGCCAGCAGCCAACTCGCTGGGTTAACAGATACGCAGTATTTT.